The 6 T cell receptor beta chains reported below all come from one sample, sequenced in a study of shared clonotypes between healthy human individuals. The assay was immunoSEQ multiplex PCR, and TCRdb's table has in-frame clones only and misses some. The repertoire holds around 510,000 clones, with 95% to 96% as singletons. The sample taken for sequencing was naive CD4+ T cells sorted from blood. The subset: CD45RA+ positively selected. These receptors originate from a woman aged 25 to 45 in good health.

The chain employs TRBV5-1 and TRBJ2-7; perhaps TRBD2 as D (6 bases). CDR3 length: 15 amino acids. CDR1 SGHRS and CDR2 YFSETQ come from the germline V gene. With 3 bases removed from V and 3 bases from J, the gap between germline ends came to 16 bases. The CDR3 nucleotides are TGCGCCAGCAGCTCCAATCCTGGGACTCACTACGAGCAGTACTTC. Translating it yields CASSSNPGTHYEQYF. Complete variable domain (other parts from reference TRBV5-1 and TRBJ2-7): KAGVTQTPRYLIKTRGQQVTLSCSPISGHRSVSWYQQTPGQGLQFLFEYFSETQRNKGNFPGRFSGRQFSNSRSEMNVSTLELGDSALYLCASSSNPGTHYEQYFGPGTRLTVT.

This chain connects TRBV4-1 to TRBJ2-5, with TRBD1 matching over 9 bases. Germline V gene sequence: CDR1 MGHRA, CDR2 YSYEKL. J gave up 1 base and V 5 bases, and 2 bases lay outside the gene matches. There are 14 residues in the CDR3. CDR3 DNA sequence: TGCGCCAGCAGCGAGACAGGGGGCCAAGAGACCCAGTACTTC. Residues: CASSETGGQETQYF.

The chain combines TRBV15 with TRBJ2-2; D gene uncertain. The V gene's germline CDR1 is LNHNV and CDR2 YYDKDF (reference sequence). With 1 base removed from V and 5 bases from J, the gap between germline ends came to 8 bases. There are 14 residues in the CDR3. The CDR3 DNA follows: TGTGCCACCAGCAGAGTAGCTTCTACCGGGGAGCTGTTTTTT. Its translation: CATSRVASTGELFF.

The rearrangement uses TRBV6-1 and TRBJ2-5; 9 bases map to TRBD2. Germline V CDR1 and CDR2: MNHNS, SASEGT. The CDR3 loop spans 15 amino acids. V lost 2 bases to trimming and J lost 2 bases; unmatched junction nucleotides: 3. CDR3 sequence: CASSELAGPQETQYF. The CDR3 DNA follows: TGTGCCAGCAGTGAACTAGCGGGACCACAAGAGACCCAGTACTTC.

This chain joins TRBV5-1 and TRBJ2-5; TRBD1 aligns across 10 bases. V gave up 7 bases and J gave up 4 bases; unmatched junction bases: 13. Germline assignment: CDR1 SGHRS and CDR2 YFSETQ. The CDR3 totals 16 residues. The CDR3 sequence is CASGLSGTGAPETQYF. CDR3 DNA: TGCGCCAGCGGATTATCCGGGACAGGGGCCCCAGAGACCCAGTACTTC.

The J gene is TRBJ2-6, the V gene TRBV19; TRBD1 matches 11 bases. V was pared by 4 bases and J by 4 bases, with 9 bases of the junction left unmatched. The CDR3 covers 18 residues. Germline V lookup: CDR1 LNHDA, CDR2 SQIVND (reference sequence). In DNA form, the CDR3 reads TGTGCCAGTAGTACCCGGACAGGGGGCTTTTACGGGGCCAACGTCCTGACTTTC. This sequence encodes CASSTRTGGFYGANVLTF. Full variable domain (remainder filled in from reference TRBV19 and TRBJ2-6): DGGITQSPKYLFRKEGQNVTLSCEQNLNHDAMYWYRQDPGQGLRLIYYSQIVNDFQKGDIAEGYSVSREKKESFPLTVTSAQKNPTAFYLCASSTRTGGFYGANVLTFGAGSRLTVL.